This TCR beta chain is from a study of blood T cell repertoires in COVID-19. In the study overall: Samples of COVID-19 (acute and convalescent) were obtained from the United States, Italy and Spain.

In the original workflow: Using reference gene primer amplification, nucleated cell counts were estimated. TCRdb keeps only in-frame clones here, not all; method: immunoSEQ multiplex PCR. V, J and clone size reflect that table, while D and trimming were determined from the DNA. The sample has 65,000 to 90,000 clones; 75% to 85% are singletons. The germline V gene has CDR1 LNHDA and CDR2 SQIVND (reference sequence). This CDR3 has 14 residues. V lost 4 bases, J lost 0 bases, and 9 bases lay in between. The sample was peripheral blood. This clonotype was obtained from a woman aged 80 or over with acute or convalescent COVID-19. The rearrangement joins TRBV19 to TRBJ1-1; D is ambiguous. The CDR3 is CASSTNTVNTEAFF. The CDR3 DNA reads TGTGCCAGTAGTACAAATACAGTGAACACTGAAGCTTTCTTT.